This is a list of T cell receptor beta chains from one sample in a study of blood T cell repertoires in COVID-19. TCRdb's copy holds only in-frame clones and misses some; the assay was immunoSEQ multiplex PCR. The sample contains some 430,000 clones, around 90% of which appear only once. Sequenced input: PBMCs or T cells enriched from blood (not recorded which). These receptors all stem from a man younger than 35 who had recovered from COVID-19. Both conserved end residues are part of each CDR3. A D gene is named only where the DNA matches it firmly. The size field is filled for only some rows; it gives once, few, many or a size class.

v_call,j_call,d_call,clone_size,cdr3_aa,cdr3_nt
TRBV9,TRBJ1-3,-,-,CASSEGHSGNTIYF,TGTGCCAGCAGCGAAGGACACTCTGGAAACACCATATATTTT
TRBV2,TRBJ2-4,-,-,CASSAVLLAKNIQYF,TGTGCCAGCAGTGCAGTCCTTCTAGCCAAAAACATTCAGTACTTC
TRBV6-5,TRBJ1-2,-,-,CASSYSATDNYGYTF,TGTGCCAGCAGTTACTCGGCGACAGACAACTATGGCTACACCTTC
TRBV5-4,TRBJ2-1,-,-,CASRPYLYNEQFF,TGTGCCAGCAGACCCTACTTATACAATGAGCAGTTCTTC
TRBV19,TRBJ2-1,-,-,CASSWAGSHNEQFF,TGTGCCAGTAGTTGGGCGGGAAGCCACAATGAGCAGTTCTTC
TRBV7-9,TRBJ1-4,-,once,CASSSGFTNEKLFF,TGTGCCAGCAGCTCGGGGTTCACTAATGAAAAACTGTTTTTT
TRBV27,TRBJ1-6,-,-,CASSLTGYYNSPLHF,TGTGCCAGCAGTCTCACAGGGTACTATAATTCACCCCTCCACTTT
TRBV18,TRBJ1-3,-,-,CASSPTQGGGNTIYF,TGTGCCAGCTCTCCCACGCAGGGAGGAGGAAACACCATATATTTT
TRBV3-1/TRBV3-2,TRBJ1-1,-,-,CASSQVSGNTEAFF,TGTGCCAGCAGCCAAGTATCAGGGAACACTGAAGCTTTCTTT
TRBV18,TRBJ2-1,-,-,CASHGGGDEQFF,TGTGCCAGTCACGGCGGCGGCGATGAGCAGTTCTTC
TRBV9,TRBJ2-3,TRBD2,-,CASSDSTSGTDTQYF,TGTGCCAGCAGCGATAGTACTAGCGGGACAGATACGCAGTATTTT
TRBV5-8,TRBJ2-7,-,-,CASSLWESYEQYF,TGTGCCAGCAGCTTGTGGGAGTCCTACGAGCAGTACTTC
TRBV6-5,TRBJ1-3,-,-,CASSHGNTIYF,TGTGCCAGCAGCCATGGAAACACCATATATTTT
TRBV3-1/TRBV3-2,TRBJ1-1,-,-,CASSQGPPGTEAFF,TGTGCCAGCAGCCAGGGGCCCCCGGGCACTGAAGCTTTCTTT
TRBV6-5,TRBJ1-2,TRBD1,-,CASCRDRAEGYTF,TGTGCCAGCTGCCGGGACAGGGCTGAAGGCTACACCTTC
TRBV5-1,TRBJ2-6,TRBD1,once,CASSQSPTGVAGANVLTF,TGCGCCAGCAGCCAATCCCCGACAGGGGTGGCTGGGGCCAACGTCCTGACTTTC
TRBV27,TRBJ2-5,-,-,CASSLLGSQETQYF,TGTGCCAGCAGTTTACTGGGGAGTCAAGAGACCCAGTACTTC
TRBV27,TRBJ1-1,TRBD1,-,CASSPETGSSEAFF,TGTGCCAGCAGTCCGGAGACAGGGTCAAGTGAAGCTTTCTTT
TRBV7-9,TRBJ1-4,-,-,CASSRGGDTKNEKLFF,TGTGCCAGCAGTCGAGGGGGGGACACCAAGAATGAAAAACTGTTTTTT
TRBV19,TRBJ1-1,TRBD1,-,CASHPGQGGWTEAFF,TGTGCCAGTCACCCGGGACAGGGTGGATGGACTGAAGCTTTCTTT
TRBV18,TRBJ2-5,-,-,CASSLPLQETQYF,TGTGCCAGCTCACTACCGTTACAAGAGACCCAGTACTTC
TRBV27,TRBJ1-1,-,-,CASSTTPGTLEAFF,TGTGCCAGCAGTACTACCCCCGGGACACTCGAAGCTTTCTTT